The 14 T cell receptor beta chains given below trace back to one sample, sequenced in a study of OX40 agonist ivuxolimab in advanced cancers. Data came from immunoSEQ multiplex PCR; TCRdb stores just in-frame clones and leaves some out. The sample lists about 50,000 clones, roughly nine tenths occurring once. Sequenced here: CD4+ or CD8+ T cells sorted from blood, sampled in a trial of the OX40 agonist ivuxolimab. These receptors all stem from an adult with an advanced solid tumor such as melanoma, head and neck, liver or kidney cancer.

This clone was found once. This chain connects TRBV28 to TRBJ2-1, with D perhaps TRBD2 (6 bases). Trimming cost V 2 bases and J 0 bases, with 11 bases left between them. Germline loops: CDR1 MDHEN, CDR2 SYDVKM. The CDR3 totals 16 residues. For the CDR3, the DNA is TGTGCCAGCAGTTTAATACCCGGGAGCTCCTACAATGAGCAGTTCTTC. Protein product: CASSLIPGSSYNEQFF. The entire variable domain, with the rest obtained from reference TRBV28 and TRBJ2-1, is as follows: DVKVTQSSRYLVKRTGEKVFLECVQDMDHENMFWYRQDPGLGLRLIYFSYDVKMKEKGDIPEGYSVSREKKERFSLILESASTNQTSMYLCASSLIPGSSYNEQFFGPGTRLTVL.

The rearrangement links TRBV4-1 to TRBJ1-1; TRBD1 matches at 7 bases. The CDR3 has 15 amino acids. Germline V lookup: CDR1 MGHRA, CDR2 YSYEKL. V lost 4 bases, J lost 3 bases, and 8 bases stayed unmatched. The CDR3 sequence is CASSRIRGRDTEAFF. CDR3 DNA: TGCGCCAGCAGCCGAATAAGGGGGCGGGACACTGAAGCTTTCTTT.

The genes are TRBV4-1 and TRBJ2-7; 11 nucleotides match TRBD2. V shed 3 bases, J shed 1 base, and the junction held 8 bases outside the gene matches. CDR3 length equals 17 residues. Germline values: CDR1 MGHRA, CDR2 YSYEKL. The CDR3 spells CASSHYSTSGSSYEQYF. DNA for the CDR3: TGCGCCAGCAGCCATTACTCAACTAGCGGGAGTTCCTACGAGCAGTACTTC.

This sequence joins TRBV27 and TRBJ2-7; the D call may be TRBD1 or TRBD2 (5 bases each). V lost 6 bases to trimming and J lost 4 bases, with 13 bases between them. There are 13 residues in the CDR3. The V gene's germline CDR1 is MNHEY and CDR2 SMNVEV (reference sequence). CDR3 DNA: TGTGCCAGCAGCCCGGGGCAAATTTACGAGCAGTACTTC. This translates into CASSPGQIYEQYF.

The chain recombines TRBV2 with TRBJ2-1; 7 bases line up with TRBD1. Per germline, CDR1 SNHLY and CDR2 FYNNEI. This CDR3 has 17 amino acids. With V trimmed by 0 bases and J by 4 bases, 9 bases remained unmatched. The CDR3 reads CASSEAEGTELYNEQFF. CDR3 in DNA: TGTGCCAGCAGTGAAGCTGAGGGGACAGAACTTTACAATGAGCAGTTCTTC.

This clone was found once. The rearrangement uses TRBV9 and TRBJ2-3, with D perhaps matching TRBD2 (6 bases). Germline CDR1 reads SGDLS; CDR2 reads YYNGEE. The V end was cut by 0 bases, the J end by 1 base, with 12 bases between. This CDR3 comprises 16 residues. CDR3 coding DNA: TGTGCCAGCAGCGTAGGGACTACCAGACGCACAGATACGCAGTATTTT. It encodes CASSVGTTRRTDTQYF. Variable domain in full (rest from reference TRBV9 and TRBJ2-3): DSGVTQTPKHLITATGQRVTLRCSPRSGDLSVYWYQQSLDQGLQFLIQYYNGEERAKGNILERFSAQQFPDLHSELNLSSLELGDSALYFCASSVGTTRRTDTQYFGPGTRLTVL.

The chain recombines TRBV19 with TRBJ2-7, with TRBD2 matching 9 bases. CDR1 is LNHDA and CDR2 is SQIVND in the germline V gene (reference sequence). The ends lost 3 bases at V and 5 bases at J; junction bases unmatched: 5. This CDR3 spans 14 amino acids. Written as DNA, the CDR3 is TGTGCCAGTAGTATGCTAGCGGGAATCCACGAGCAGTACTTC. This sequence encodes CASSMLAGIHEQYF.

The chain is built from TRBV4-1 and TRBJ1-1; D gene ambiguous. V lost 1 base, J lost 3 bases, and 15 bases lay in between. The CDR3 sequence is 16 residues long. The germline V gene has CDR1 MGHRA and CDR2 YSYEKL. The CDR3 region has the DNA TGCGCCAGCAGCCAAGTCCGTAGCGGACCTGACACTGAAGCTTTCTTT. Protein product: CASSQVRSGPDTEAFF.

The sample holds one count of this clone. The genes are TRBV29-1 and TRBJ1-4; tentative D call: TRBD1 (5 bases). In germline, CDR1 is SQVTM, CDR2 ANQGSEA. The ends were cut back, 4 bases at V and 8 bases at J, with 14 bases in the middle. The CDR3 loop spans 13 amino acids. CDR3 protein: CSVVNLGGEKLFF. The CDR3 DNA follows: TGCAGCGTTGTAAATCTCGGGGGGGAAAAACTGTTTTTT.

The rearrangement joins TRBV9 to TRBJ2-1, with D maybe TRBD1 (6 bases). Trimming took 4 bases from V and 4 from J, leaving 15 bases between them. The CDR3 runs 15 residues. Per germline, CDR1 SGDLS and CDR2 YYNGEE. The CDR3 spells CASSPQGAAYNEQFF. The CDR3 bases are TGTGCCAGCAGCCCACAGGGAGCTGCATACAATGAGCAGTTCTTC.

The V gene is TRBV19, the J gene TRBJ1-1; 10 nucleotides line up with TRBD1. This CDR3 region has 14 residues. V gave up 5 bases and J gave up 4 bases; unmatched junction bases: 4. Looked up from germline, CDR1 is LNHDA and CDR2 is SQIVND (reference sequence). CDR3 nucleotides: TGTGCCAGTAGTGCCGGACAGGGGGGCACTGAAGCTTTCTTT. Its protein is CASSAGQGGTEAFF. Variable domain in full (rest from reference TRBV19 and TRBJ1-1): DGGITQSPKYLFRKEGQNVTLSCEQNLNHDAMYWYRQDPGQGLRLIYYSQIVNDFQKGDIAEGYSVSREKKESFPLTVTSAQKNPTAFYLCASSAGQGGTEAFFGQGTRLTVV.

J is TRBJ2-2 and V is TRBV7-3, with D perhaps matching TRBD2 (6 bases). CDR3 length: 15 residues. Germline V gives CDR1 SGHTA, CDR2 FQGTGA. The V and J ends lost 5 bases and 4 bases respectively, with 14 bases between them. CDR3 sequence: CASSETTGSTGELFF. CDR3 DNA sequence: TGTGCCAGCAGCGAAACGACCGGGAGCACCGGGGAGCTGTTTTTT.

The genes are TRBV5-4 and TRBJ2-1, with D possibly matching TRBD2 (7 bases). Germline V lookup: CDR1 SGHNT, CDR2 YYREEE (reference sequence). CDR3 size: 12 residues. Trimming took off 4 bases at V and 10 bases at J, with 12 bases between the two ends. The CDR3 here is CASSPGGHEQFF. The CDR3 DNA sequence: TGTGCCAGCAGCCCCGGGGGGCACGAGCAGTTCTTC.

This chain connects TRBV10-3 to TRBJ2-1; TRBD2 matches 11 bases. Germline V gene sequence: CDR1 ENHRY, CDR2 SYGVKD. This CDR3 comprises 16 residues. V was clipped by 4 bases and J by 4 bases; unmatched bases: 6. In nucleotides, the CDR3 is TGTGCCATCAGTGGAACTAGCGGGAGTACATACAATGAGCAGTTCTTC. Translating gives CAISGTSGSTYNEQFF.